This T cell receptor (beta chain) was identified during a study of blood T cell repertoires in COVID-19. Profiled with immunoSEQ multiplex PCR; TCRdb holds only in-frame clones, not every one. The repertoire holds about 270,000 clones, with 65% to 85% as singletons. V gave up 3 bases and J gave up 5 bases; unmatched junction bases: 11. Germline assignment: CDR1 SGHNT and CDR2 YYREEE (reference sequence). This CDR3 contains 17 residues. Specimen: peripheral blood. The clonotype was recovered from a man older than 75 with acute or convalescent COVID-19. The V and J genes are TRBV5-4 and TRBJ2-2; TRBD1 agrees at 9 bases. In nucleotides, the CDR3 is TGTGCCAGCAGCTCTGGGACAGGGCCTTTATTTACCGGGGAGCTGTTTTTT. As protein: CASSSGTGPLFTGELFF.